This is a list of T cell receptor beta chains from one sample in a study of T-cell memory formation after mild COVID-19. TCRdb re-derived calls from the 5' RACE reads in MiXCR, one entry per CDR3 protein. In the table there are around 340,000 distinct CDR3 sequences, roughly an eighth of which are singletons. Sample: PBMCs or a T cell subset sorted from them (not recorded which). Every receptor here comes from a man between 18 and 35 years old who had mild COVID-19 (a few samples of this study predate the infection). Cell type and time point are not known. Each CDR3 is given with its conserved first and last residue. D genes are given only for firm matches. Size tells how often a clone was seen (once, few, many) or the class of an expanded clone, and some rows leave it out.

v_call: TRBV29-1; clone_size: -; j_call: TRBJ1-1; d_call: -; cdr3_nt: TGCAGCGTTCTGGAGGTCCGGGGCACTGAAGCTTTCTTT; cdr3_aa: CSVLEVRGTEAFF
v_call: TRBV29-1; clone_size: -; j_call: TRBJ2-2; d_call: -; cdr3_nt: TGCAGCGTTGACCATCAGAACACCGGGGAGCTGTTTTTT; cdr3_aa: CSVDHQNTGELFF
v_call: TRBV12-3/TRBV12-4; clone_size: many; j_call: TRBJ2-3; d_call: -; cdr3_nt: TGTGCCAGCAGTTTTCGGGATACGCAGTATTTT; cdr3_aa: CASSFRDTQYF
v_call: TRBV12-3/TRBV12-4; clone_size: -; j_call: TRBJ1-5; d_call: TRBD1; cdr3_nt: TGTGCCAGCAACCGGGACAGGCAGCCCCAGCATTTT; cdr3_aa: CASNRDRQPQHF
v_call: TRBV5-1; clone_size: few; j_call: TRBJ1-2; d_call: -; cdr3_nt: TGCGCCAGCAGCTTGGCCCAAGTTGACTATGGCTACACCTTC; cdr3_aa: CASSLAQVDYGYTF
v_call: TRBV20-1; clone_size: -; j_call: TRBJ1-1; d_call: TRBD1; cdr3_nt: TGCAGTGCTAGTGAGGGGGCGATTCCTGAAGCTTTCTTT; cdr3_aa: CSASEGAIPEAFF
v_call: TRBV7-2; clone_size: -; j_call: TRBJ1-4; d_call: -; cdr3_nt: TGTGCCAGCAGCTGGGCAACTAATGAAAAACTGTTTTTT; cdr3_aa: CASSWATNEKLFF
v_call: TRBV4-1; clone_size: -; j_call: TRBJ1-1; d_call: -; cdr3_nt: TGCGCCAGCAGCCTTCGGGCGCCTCAGGACACTGAAGCTTTCTTT; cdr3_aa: CASSLRAPQDTEAFF
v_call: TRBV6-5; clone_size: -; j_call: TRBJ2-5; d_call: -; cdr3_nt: TGTGCCAGCAAGGGGGGGCTAGCGAAAGAGACCCAGTACTTC; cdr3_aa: CASKGGLAKETQYF
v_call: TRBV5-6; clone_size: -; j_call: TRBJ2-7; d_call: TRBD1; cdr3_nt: TGTGCCAGCAGACGGACAGGGGGCAGGTACGAGCAGTACTTC; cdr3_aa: CASRRTGGRYEQYF
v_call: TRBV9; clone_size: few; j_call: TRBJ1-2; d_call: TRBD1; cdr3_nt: TGTGCCAGCAGCTTCGACAGGGGAGCTAACTATGGCTACACCTTC; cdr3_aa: CASSFDRGANYGYTF
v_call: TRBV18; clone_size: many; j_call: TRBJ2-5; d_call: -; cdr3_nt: TGTGCCAGCTCACAGCAGTCGGGATCCCAAGAGACCCAGTACTTC; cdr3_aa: CASSQQSGSQETQYF
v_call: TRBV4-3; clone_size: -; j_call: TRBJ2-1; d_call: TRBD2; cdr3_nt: TGCGCCAGCAGCGAGGAGGTCGGGACTAGTAAAAATGAGCAGTTCTTC; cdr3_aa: CASSEEVGTSKNEQFF
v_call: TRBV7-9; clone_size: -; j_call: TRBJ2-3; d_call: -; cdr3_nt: TGTGCCAGCAGCCTACAGTACGCGGCAGATACGCAGTATTTT; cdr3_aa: CASSLQYAADTQYF
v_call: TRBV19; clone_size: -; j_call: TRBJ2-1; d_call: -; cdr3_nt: TGTGCCAGTAGTACAAGTTGGAATGAGCAGTTCTTC; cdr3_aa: CASSTSWNEQFF
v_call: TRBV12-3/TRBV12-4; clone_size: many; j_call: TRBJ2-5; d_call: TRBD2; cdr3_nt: TGTGCCAGCAGTTTAGTCCTAGCGGGGGTTGAGACCCAGTACTTC; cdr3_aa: CASSLVLAGVETQYF